This T cell receptor (beta chain) was recovered during a study of OX40 agonist ivuxolimab in advanced cancers. About the research overall: Patients in the trial were receiving intravenous ivuxolimab every 2 weeks, at doses of 0.01 to 10 mg/kg. Dose-escalation patients' cancers were hepatocellular carcinoma, melanoma, renal cell or head and neck cancer. Of the participants, approximately 40% had some prior anti-PD-1, anti-PD-L1 or anti-CTLA-4 therapy, which was allowed.

Anyone with autoimmune disease history or systemic immunosuppression was excluded. V shed 5 bases, J shed 10 bases, and the junction held 13 bases outside the gene matches. The CDR3 has 16 amino acids. The germline gives CDR1 SGHAT, CDR2 FQNNGV. Measured with immunoSEQ multiplex PCR; TCRdb has only the in-frame clones, and not every one. In the table there are 20,000 or so clones, approximately 83% of which are singletons. The chain employs TRBV11-2 and TRBJ2-1; TRBD1 matches 11 bases. Source: CD4+ or CD8+ T cells sorted from blood, taken in a trial of the OX40 agonist ivuxolimab. The source is an adult with an advanced solid tumor such as melanoma, head and neck, liver or kidney cancer. CDR3 sequence: CASSPMRGQGVGEQFF. CDR3 DNA: TGTGCCAGCAGCCCGATGCGGGGACAGGGGGTCGGAGAGCAGTTCTTC.